These T cell receptor beta chains were read from a single sample in a study of blood T cells in healthy people across ages. TCRdb itself ran the 5' RACE reads through MiXCR, one entry per CDR3 protein. There are 2 million or so distinct CDR3 sequences in the sample; roughly 52% occur only once, and 2.1% lies in the top ten. The sequencing input was blood. The receptors shown here come from a woman in her thirties or forties in good health. The CDR3 runs from the conserved cysteine through the conserved F or W. Fields, in order: D gene, CDR3 length, J gene, V gene, clone size, CDR3 DNA, CDR3 protein. D genes are given only for firm matches. Clone size is given for some rows only: seen once, a few or many times, or a class if the clone is expanded.

>-|13|TRBJ2-1|TRBV5-1|-
TGCGCCAGCAGCGCGTCAACAGGGAGTGAGCAGTTCTTC
CASSASTGSEQFF
>-|15|TRBJ2-3|TRBV27|-
TGTGCCAGCAGTTTGTCACCGGCTAGCACAGATACGCAGTATTTT
CASSLSPASTDTQYF
>-|12|TRBJ2-7|TRBV29-1|-
TGCAGCGTTGCCCAGGATCCCTACGAGCAGTACTTC
CSVAQDPYEQYF
>TRBD1|15|TRBJ2-1|TRBV20-1|few
TGCAGTGCTAGCGGGGGACAGGGACTTTACAATGAGCAGTTCTTC
CSASGGQGLYNEQFF
>-|16|TRBJ2-1|TRBV7-9|many
TGTGCCAGCAGCCAAGGGATGCAGGGGTCCTACAATGAGCAGTTCTTC
CASSQGMQGSYNEQFF
>-|12|TRBJ1-2|TRBV28|few
TGTGCCAGCAGCGTACCGGGAGCCCACTACACCTTC
CASSVPGAHYTF
>-|16|TRBJ2-7|TRBV6-5|-
TGTGCCAGCAGGGGAGTAACCGGGACTCACTCCTACGAGCAGTACTTC
CASRGVTGTHSYEQYF
>TRBD1|17|TRBJ2-6|TRBV18|-
TGTGCCAGCTCACGACCCCTTATTTGGACAGGGGAAGACGTCCTGACTTTC
CASSRPLIWTGEDVLTF
>TRBD2|17|TRBJ2-1|TRBV7-8|-
TGTGCCAGCAGCTTACGGACTAGCGGGAACTCCTACAGTGAGCAGTTCTTC
CASSLRTSGNSYSEQFF
>TRBD2|14|TRBJ2-1|TRBV6-5|few
TGTGCCAGCAGGGCGCTAGCGGGGTACAATGAGCAGTTCTTC
CASRALAGYNEQFF
>-|13|TRBJ1-2|TRBV28|-
TGTGCCAGCAGCGCGGACAGCCAGAATGGCTACACCTTC
CASSADSQNGYTF
>-|14|TRBJ1-1|TRBV27|-
TGTGCCAGCAGTTTTTCTAGATTAGTCGCTGAAGCTTTCTTT
CASSFSRLVAEAFF
>-|15|TRBJ2-1|TRBV7-3|-
TGTGCCAGCAGTCCCTTCGGGGGCTCCTACAATGAGCAGTTCTTC
CASSPFGGSYNEQFF
>TRBD1|17|TRBJ2-3|TRBV13|-
TGTGCCAGCAGCTTAAAAGGAAGGACAGGGAGACCAGATACGCAGTATTTT
CASSLKGRTGRPDTQYF
>TRBD2|16|TRBJ2-5|TRBV11-2|-
TGTGCCAGCAGCTTAGATAGTGCGTCTGCGGGGGTGACCCAGTACTTC
CASSLDSASAGVTQYF
>-|12|TRBJ2-7|TRBV20-1|few
TGCAATGCTAGCCGACCCAATTACGAGCAGTACTTC
CNASRPNYEQYF
>-|14|TRBJ2-7|TRBV6-1|few
TGTGCCAGCAGTGTAGAGCTGATGACCTACGAGCAGTACTTC
CASSVELMTYEQYF
>TRBD1|14|TRBJ1-6|TRBV27|few
TGTGCCAGCAGTTCGACAGGGTATAATTCACCCCTCCACTTT
CASSSTGYNSPLHF
>-|13|TRBJ2-3|TRBV6-5|-
TGTGCCACCCGACAGATCTCCACAGATACGCAGTATTTT
CATRQISTDTQYF
>-|14|TRBJ1-1|TRBV12-3/TRBV12-4|-
TGTGCCAGCACTCCGCCGGGCCGGAACACTGAAGCTTTCTTT
CASTPPGRNTEAFF
>-|18|TRBJ1-4|TRBV4-3|-
TGCGCCAGCAGCCAAGATGAGGGAGGTTCTATCACTAATGAAAAACTGTTTTTT
CASSQDEGGSITNEKLFF
>TRBD1|16|TRBJ1-5|TRBV14|-
TGTGCCAGCAGCCAAGCGGTGGACAGGGTAAATCAGCCCCAGCATTTT
CASSQAVDRVNQPQHF
>TRBD1|15|TRBJ2-5|TRBV20-1|-
TGCAGTGCTAGCCCGGGACAGGGGGCTTACGAGACCCAGTACTTC
CSASPGQGAYETQYF
>TRBD2|16|TRBJ2-4|TRBV28|few
TGTGCCAGCAGCCTAAGGGGGACTAGCGGTAAAAACATTCAGTACTTC
CASSLRGTSGKNIQYF
>-|12|TRBJ2-5|TRBV2|-
TGTGCCGGCCGGGACCAGCCGCCTGAGCAGTACTTC
CAGRDQPPEQYF
>TRBD2|14|TRBJ2-3|TRBV5-1|-
TGCGCCAGCAGCGATGGAGGCGGGGGGGATACGCAGTATTTT
CASSDGGGGDTQYF
>-|15|TRBJ1-5|TRBV18|-
TGTGCCAGCTCACCTGGGGCCACCTTCGATCAGCCCCAGCATTTT
CASSPGATFDQPQHF
>-|17|TRBJ1-5|TRBV4-1|few
TGCGCCAGCAGCCAGGACATACAGCCGAGGGGCAATCAGCCCCAGCATTTT
CASSQDIQPRGNQPQHF
>TRBD1|16|TRBJ1-2|TRBV28|few
TGTGCCAGCAGGGGCGGACAGGGGAGTAGATACTATGGCTACACCTTC
CASRGGQGSRYYGYTF
>TRBD2|15|TRBJ2-5|TRBV15|-
TGTGCCACCAGCAGAGCGGCTAGCGGGCAAGAGACCCAGTACTTC
CATSRAASGQETQYF
>-|12|TRBJ2-7|TRBV2|few
TGTGCCAGCAGCCCCCAGGCCCTCGAGCAGTACTTC
CASSPQALEQYF
>-|15|TRBJ1-2|TRBV7-2|-
TGTGCCAGCAGCCTACAGACAGGAACTAACTATGGCTACACCTTC
CASSLQTGTNYGYTF
>TRBD1|13|TRBJ2-5|TRBV20-1|few
TGCAGTGCCCTGGGACAGGGGGCCGAGACCCAGTACTTC
CSALGQGAETQYF
>-|11|TRBJ2-1|TRBV6-5|few
TGTGCCAGCAACGACGGGAATGAGCAGTTCTTC
CASNDGNEQFF
>-|12|TRBJ2-5|TRBV24-1|-
TGTGCCACCAGTGTGTCACCGGAGACCCAGTACTTC
CATSVSPETQYF
>TRBD1|13|TRBJ2-7|TRBV14|-
TGTGCCAGCAGCCAATGGGACAGTAGCGAGCAGTACTTC
CASSQWDSSEQYF
>TRBD1|18|TRBJ1-2|TRBV5-1|-
TGCGCCAGCAGCCCAAGGGGGGACAGCTGGACGTTCTCTCATGGCTACACCTTC
CASSPRGDSWTFSHGYTF
>-|19|TRBJ2-3|TRBV5-1|few
TGCGCCAGCAGCTTTTGGGCACGAAGCCGGGACGATTTTGCAGATACGCAGTATTTT
CASSFWARSRDDFADTQYF
>TRBD1|14|TRBJ2-7|TRBV6-2/TRBV6-3|few
TGTGCCACCACTTCCCGGACAGGGGGCTACGAGCAGTACTTC
CATTSRTGGYEQYF
>-|14|TRBJ2-7|TRBV7-9|-
TGTGCCAGCAGCTTTCAGGGTAAAGCCTACGAGCAGTACTTC
CASSFQGKAYEQYF
>-|14|TRBJ1-2|TRBV5-6|-
TGTGCCAGCAGCTTTTCGGGACCGGCCGAGGGCTACACCTTC
CASSFSGPAEGYTF